This TCR beta chain stems from a study of human versus mouse CDR3 diversity and MHC coevolution (dated by TCRdb to the late 2010s). The study in broad terms: The immunoSEQ assay was reported to detect one in 200,000 T cells and to minimize amplification bias from multiplex PCR. Valid reads per sample ranged from 0.6 x 10^7 to 1.6 x 10^7 across mouse and human samples. Human naive CD4 T cell repertoires served as a reference for TCR selection on multiple MHC II alleles, compared against human-TCR-locus transgenic mice with single MHC II. The human cohort was made up of three healthy volunteer blood donors, who at collection were aged 30 to 39, 40 to 50 and 60 to 69, one donor in each range.

Fluorescence-activated cell sorting was used to pull naive CD4 T cells, meaning cells that were CD45RO-negative and CD62L-positive, out of the PBMCs. Each donor gave approximately 50 ml of fresh peripheral blood, from which PBMCs were isolated by Ficoll density centrifugation. All samples were sorted on a FACSAria III instrument and reached purity above 85%. The germline V gene encodes CDR1 GTSNPN and CDR2 SVGIG (reference sequence). Trimming removed 4 bases from V and 8 bases from J; the gene matches leave 10 bases unexplained. CDR3 length: 14 amino acids, cysteine to phenylalanine. Of the read, only the CDR3 DNA is kept; its 42 bases are in frame from base 1. A word on this clone: There is no known antigen for this receptor. No per-base quality is available; no much larger clone lies one base away.

The QIAGEN blood and tissue kit was used to extract genomic DNA from the sorted cells, and that DNA was then quantified on a NanoDrop 1000. TCR alpha and beta chains were deep sequenced and quantified on the immunoSEQ platform using multiplex PCR of genomic DNA. The authors processed their data as follows. Annotation of the TCR sequences relied on IMGT gene and region definitions. As a stand-in for the preselection repertoire, out-of-frame rearrangements were used and set against in-frame clonotypes. The iCHAO1 estimator provided with the immunoSEQ platform was used to estimate repertoire size. A Gini index, which is based on the Lorenz curve, was applied to in-frame amino acid clonotypes to measure clonal inequality. The intersect function of the R package tcR was used to count shared clonotypes, and the Jaccard index was used to score similarity. V, J and V-J usage frequencies went into a principal component analysis run with the R prcomp function, with no normalization applied. This immuneACCESS table, as held by TCRdb, lists in-frame sequences with V and J called but not all clones. Of the missing ones, under half trace to an unresolved V gene in checked studies; the others have no known cause. Clone size and the V and J calls come from that table; the DNA yielded D and trimming. The sample has about 81,000 clones on record, roughly 93% of them singletons. In total, the top ten clones hold around 1.3% of the sample.

On the study overall, not on this receptor specifically: The lowest clonal inequality scores among all compared groups were observed in most of the three human donors. According to iCHAO1 estimates, humans had the largest TCR beta repertoire, 1.7 million or so clonotypes, which was attributed likely to selection by multiple MHC II molecules. On average, humans had more CDR3 deletions and insertions than mice did, pointing to greater exonuclease and TdT activity. Repertoire diversity was not considered directly comparable between humans and mice because human T cells were selected on about 6 MHC II alleles.

The clonotype originates from a person aged 30 to 69 in good health. The V gene is TRBV30 and the J gene is TRBJ1-2, and TRBD1 aligns with 10 junction nucleotides. The sequencing input was naive CD4+ T cells from blood. This specimen's cell subset or site label, interpreted: CD45RO-negative CD62L-positive naive CD4 T cells. The DNA reads as follows: TGTGCCTGGAACGCCGGGACAGGGGTGTCAGGCTACACCTTC. It translates to CAWNAGTGVSGYTF.